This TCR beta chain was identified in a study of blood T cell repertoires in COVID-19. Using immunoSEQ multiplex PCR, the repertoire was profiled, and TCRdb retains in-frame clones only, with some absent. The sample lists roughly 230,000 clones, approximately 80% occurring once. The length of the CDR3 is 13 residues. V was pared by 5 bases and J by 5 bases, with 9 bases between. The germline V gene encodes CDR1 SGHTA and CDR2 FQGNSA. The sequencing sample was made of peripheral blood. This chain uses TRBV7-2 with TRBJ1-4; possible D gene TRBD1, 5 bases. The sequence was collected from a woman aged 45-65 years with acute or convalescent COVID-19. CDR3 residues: CASSPGGNEKLFF. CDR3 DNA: TGTGCCAGCAGCCCGGGGGGGAATGAAAAACTGTTTTTT.